The rows below give T cell receptor beta chains drawn from one sample of a study of shared clonotypes between healthy human individuals. Sequencing was performed with immunoSEQ multiplex PCR; in TCRdb, only in-frame clones are kept and a portion is missing. Of 2,500,000 or so clones in the sample, around nine tenths were seen once. The sample comprised naive CD4+ T cells sorted from blood. All receptors derive from a young man in good health. CDR3s include the opening cysteine and the closing phenylalanine or tryptophan. D genes are given only for firm matches. Clone size is stated in some rows and not others, as once, few, many or a class when expanded.

j_call d_call clone_size v_call cdr3_length cdr3_nt cdr3_aa
TRBJ2-7 - - TRBV18 15 TGTGCCAGCTCCCTCATGGGGAGGCAGCCTAACGAGCAGTACTTC CASSLMGRQPNEQYF
TRBJ1-1 TRBD1 - TRBV29-1 11 TGCAGCGCTCGACAGGGGGCTGAAGCTTTCTTT CSARQGAEAFF
TRBJ1-4 - - TRBV7-9 16 TGTGCCAGCAGCTTTACCGGACAGATTACAAATGAAAAACTGTTTTTT CASSFTGQITNEKLFF
TRBJ1-1 - - TRBV6-1 13 TGTGCCAGCAGTCCCCAAGGGGTTGGAGAAGCTTTCTTT CASSPQGVGEAFF
TRBJ1-5 TRBD1 - TRBV6-1 15 TGTGCCAGCAGTGAAGCGGTGACAGGGTTACAGCCCCAGCATTTT CASSEAVTGLQPQHF
TRBJ1-4 - few TRBV7-9 15 TGTGCCAGCAGCTCGGACAGATCCACTAATGAAAAACTGTTTTTT CASSSDRSTNEKLFF
TRBJ1-6 - - TRBV5-6 15 TGTGCCAGCAGCTGGACCCAGGGTGTTTTCTCACCCCTCCACTTT CASSWTQGVFSPLHF
TRBJ2-1 - once TRBV19 12 TGTGCCAGTAAACAAGGGGTCGATGAGCAGTTCTTC CASKQGVDEQFF
TRBJ1-2 - - TRBV5-8 14 TGTGCCAGCAGCTTGTGGGCAGGGGTCTATGGCTACACCTTC CASSLWAGVYGYTF
TRBJ2-7 TRBD1 - TRBV28 13 TGTGCCAGCCGGACAGGGGGCGTCTACGAGCAGTACTTC CASRTGGVYEQYF
TRBJ1-1 - few TRBV28 15 TGTGCCAGCAGTTTCCCCTTAGACAGGAACACTGAAGCTTTCTTT CASSFPLDRNTEAFF
TRBJ2-5 TRBD1 - TRBV6-5 16 TGTGCCAGCAGTTACGGGTGGACAGGGCAACAAGAGACCCAGTACTTC CASSYGWTGQQETQYF
TRBJ1-5 - - TRBV28 17 TGTGCCAGCAGTACTCCCTTTGGCAGCGGCCGTGGTGCGTCCCAGCATTTT CASSTPFGSGRGASQHF
TRBJ1-1 - - TRBV15 16 TGTGCCACGACTGGGTATAGTGTGGAGGGTGCCACTGAAGCTTTCTTT CATTGYSVEGATEAFF
TRBJ1-1 - few TRBV30 11 TGTGCCTGGAGTAACGCCTTGGAAGCTTTCTTT CAWSNALEAFF
TRBJ1-6 TRBD1 - TRBV28 17 TGTGCCAGCTCCCCGCCCCCCGGACAGGCTAGGAATTCACCCCTCCACTTT CASSPPPGQARNSPLHF
TRBJ2-3 - - TRBV28 13 TGTGCCAGCAATCTCTCTGGGGTAGATACGCAGTATTTT CASNLSGVDTQYF
TRBJ2-3 TRBD1 - TRBV6-4 15 TGTGCCAGCAGTGGCAACAGGGGATGCACAGATACGCAGTATTTT CASSGNRGCTDTQYF
TRBJ1-4 - - TRBV5-1 16 TGCGCCAGCAGCTTACGACAGGCCTCAACTAATGAAAAACTGTTTTTT CASSLRQASTNEKLFF
TRBJ1-2 TRBD1 - TRBV6-5 12 TGTGCCAGCAGTTACCAGGGACAGGGTTACACCTTC CASSYQGQGYTF
TRBJ2-6 - - TRBV6-5 14 TGTGCCAGCAGTTACTCGACCGGGGCCAACGTCCTGACTTTC CASSYSTGANVLTF
TRBJ2-7 - - TRBV6-5 12 TGTGCCAGCGCTCGGGGGCGAAACGAGCAGTACTTC CASARGRNEQYF
TRBJ2-7 - - TRBV27 16 TGTGCCACCCGGCTGGGTAGCACCTCTATAGGGAGCGAGCAGTACTTC CATRLGSTSIGSEQYF
TRBJ2-3 - once TRBV4-3 15 TGCGCCAGCAGCCTTGAAAGGGGATGGACAGATACGCAGTATTTT CASSLERGWTDTQYF
TRBJ1-6 - - TRBV6-5 15 TGTGCCAGCACCTCAATGGGGGGACATAATTCACCCCTCCACTTT CASTSMGGHNSPLHF
TRBJ2-2 TRBD2 few TRBV4-1 17 TGCGCCAGCAGCTTCCCGGCCCGCGGGAGGGGTACCGGGGAGCTGTTTTTT CASSFPARGRGTGELFF
TRBJ2-3 - - TRBV6-1 15 TGTGCCAGCAGGGACCCCCGAGTAGAGGGAGATACGCAGTATTTT CASRDPRVEGDTQYF
TRBJ2-7 - - TRBV5-6 13 TGTGCCAGCAGCGTACTAGGGCATTGGGAGCAGTACTTC CASSVLGHWEQYF
TRBJ2-4 - - TRBV6-5 11 TGTGTCGGGGCCCCCAAAAACATTCAGTACTTC CVGAPKNIQYF
TRBJ1-2 - - TRBV14 14 TGTGCCAGCAGCCATGCCGGGACGAAATATGGCTACACCTTC CASSHAGTKYGYTF
TRBJ2-7 TRBD1 - TRBV7-9 15 TGTGCCAGCAGCCCTCAAGCCGGACAGGGCTACGAGCAGTACTTC CASSPQAGQGYEQYF
TRBJ1-5 - - TRBV5-8 14 TGTGCCAGCAGCCGCTGGAGGGGCAATCAGCCCCAGCATTTT CASSRWRGNQPQHF
TRBJ2-3 - - TRBV6-6 14 TGTGCCAGCTATGACTTGGGGAGTACAGATACGCAGTATTTT CASYDLGSTDTQYF
TRBJ2-7 - - TRBV4-1 15 TGCGCCAGCAGCCACCCTGGACGAGTCTCCTACGAGCAGTACTTC CASSHPGRVSYEQYF
TRBJ1-6 TRBD1 - TRBV4-3 19 TGCGCCAGCAGCCAAGGAAATGTGTTTTGGACAGGGGAAAATTCACCCCTCCACTTT CASSQGNVFWTGENSPLHF
TRBJ2-1 TRBD2 - TRBV2 15 TGTGCCAGCAGTGCAGGACTAGCGGGGACCGATGAGCAGTTCTTC CASSAGLAGTDEQFF
TRBJ2-1 TRBD1 - TRBV7-7 14 TGTGCTAGCGTCGAGGACAGGGTCTACAATGAGCAGTTCTTC CASVEDRVYNEQFF
TRBJ1-1 - - TRBV6-1 13 TGTGCCAGCAGGGTTTTCGAAAACACTGAAGCTTTCTTT CASRVFENTEAFF
TRBJ2-7 - - TRBV7-8 16 TGTGCCAGCAGCCCCAGGGGGGGGGACACCTCCTACGAGCAGTACTTC CASSPRGGDTSYEQYF
TRBJ2-3 - once TRBV7-2 12 TGTGCCAGCGGACTCAGGGTAGATACGCAGTATTTT CASGLRVDTQYF
TRBJ1-1 - - TRBV19 14 TGTGCCAGTAGTGCACAGGGAGGCAGGGCTGAAGCTTTCTTT CASSAQGGRAEAFF
TRBJ2-5 - - TRBV5-1 14 TGCGCCAGCAGGTCGGGGGCCTTCTGGGAGACCCAGTACTTC CASRSGAFWETQYF
TRBJ1-1 - - TRBV19 14 TGTGCCAGTAGTATTCTGGGCTTGGGCACTGAAGCTTTCTTT CASSILGLGTEAFF
TRBJ2-5 - - TRBV7-9 15 TGTGCCAGCAGCTTAGCGCGGGGCAGACAAGAGACCCAGTACTTC CASSLARGRQETQYF
TRBJ2-1 - - TRBV28 15 TGTGCCAGCAGTCCGCCCGGACTGCACTACAATGAGCAGTTCTTC CASSPPGLHYNEQFF
TRBJ1-3 - - TRBV5-4 16 TGTGCCAGCAGCTTGGCCAGGGATCGGTCTGGAAACACCATATATTTT CASSLARDRSGNTIYF
TRBJ2-3 - once TRBV18 14 TGTGCCAGCTCACCACCTTCCCTCACAGATACGCAGTATTTT CASSPPSLTDTQYF
TRBJ2-7 TRBD1 - TRBV6-1 15 TGTGCCAGCAGTGACCGGGACAGGGTACGGGACGAGCAGTACTTC CASSDRDRVRDEQYF
TRBJ1-3 - - TRBV9 13 TGTGCCAGCGGACCCGACTCTGGAAACACCATATATTTT CASGPDSGNTIYF
TRBJ2-2 TRBD1 - TRBV6-1 15 TGTGCCAGCCTAAGACAGGGCATAAACACCGGGGAGCTGTTTTTT CASLRQGINTGELFF
TRBJ2-7 - - TRBV29-1 12 TGCAGCGTTGCCGGGACACCCTACGAGCAGTACTTC CSVAGTPYEQYF
TRBJ2-6 - - TRBV19 16 TGTGCCAGTAGTATAGTAGCCCCCCCTGGGGCCAACGTCCTGACTTTC CASSIVAPPGANVLTF